These 23 T cell receptor beta chains originate from one sample sequenced in a study of blood T cells in healthy people across ages (dated by TCRdb to 2013 to 2016). The library relied on 5' RACE. Data came from an Illumina HiSeq 2500. The second PCR ran for roughly 7 to 11 cycles and used a J-beta primer mix along with a sample-barcoded 5' primer. Through fastp at Q25 and MiXCR, TCRdb rebuilt clones from the public reads, retaining in-frame beta chains. Rows with a matching CDR3 protein are joined into one entry that keeps the most common DNA and genes. In all, the sample holds hundreds of thousands of distinct CDR3 sequences, and 45% to 50% of those were seen once. The top ten clones comprise under 35% of the sample. The sample was blood. These TCRs come from a woman in her sixties or seventies in good health.

The rearrangement uses TRBV6-5 and TRBJ2-1; D uncertain. V was pared by 6 bases and J by 8 bases, with 11 bases between. The germline CDR1 and CDR2 sequences are MNHEY and SVGAGI. The CDR3 spans 12 residues. The CDR3: CASRPPNHEQFF. In DNA form, the CDR3 reads TGTGCCAGCAGACCCCCGAACCATGAGCAGTTCTTC.

In this sample, this clonotype turned up a few times. The chain carries TRBV7-9 and TRBJ1-4; D is ambiguous. The CDR3 totals 14 residues. V lost 1 base and J lost 8, with 11 bases in between. The V gene's germline CDR1 is SEHNR and CDR2 FQNEAQ (reference sequence). This CDR3 is CASSLDLSEEKLFF. The CDR3 nucleotides read TGTGCCAGCAGCTTAGACCTTTCTGAGGAAAAACTGTTTTTT. Based on the CDR3 plus reference TRBV7-9 and TRBJ1-4, the full variable domain is DTGVSQNPRHKITKRGQNVTFRCDPISEHNRLYWYRQTLGQGPEFLTYFQNEAQLEKSRLLSDRFSAERPKGSFSTLEIQRTEQGDSAMYLCASSLDLSEEKLFFGSGTQLSVL.

In this sample, this clonotype turned up a few times. CDR3 bases: TGCAGTGCCCCGGAGGGGACTAGAAGTGAGCAGTTCTTC. Translated, it gives CSAPEGTRSEQFF. The chain is built from TRBV20-1 and TRBJ2-1; 8 positions agree with TRBD2. CDR1 is DFQATT and CDR2 is SNEGSKA in the germline V gene (reference sequence). J was trimmed by 9 bases and V by 6 bases; bases with no gene match: 10. The CDR3 consists of 13 residues.

CDR3 protein: CASSQTRAGGTPFF. The CDR3 DNA reads TGTGCCAGCAGCCAGACCAGAGCGGGAGGGACCCCGTTCTTC. V and J are TRBV6-2 or TRBV6-3 and TRBJ2-1; TRBD2 aligns across 10 bases. The ends lost 6 bases at V and 15 bases at J; junction bases unmatched: 14. CDR1 MNHEY and CDR2 SVGEGT come from the germline V gene. The CDR3 length is 14 residues.

The chain employs TRBV12-5 and TRBJ2-1; no firm D call. The germline V gene has CDR1 LGHNT and CDR2 FRNRAP. The CDR3 covers 12 residues. Deletions cut 4 bases from V and 3 bases from J, with 4 bases between. This CDR3 is CASGSGYNEQFF. CDR3 DNA sequence: TGTGCTAGTGGTTCCGGCTACAATGAGCAGTTCTTC.

The chain recombines TRBV5-1 with TRBJ1-1; D uncertain. From germline, CDR1 is SGHRS and CDR2 YFSETQ. The V and J ends lost 3 bases and 1 base respectively, with 10 bases between them. CDR3 length equals 14 residues. The chain's CDR3 is CASSSNIGNTEAFF. The CDR3 nucleotides are TGCGCCAGCAGCTCGAATATCGGGAACACTGAAGCTTTCTTT.

DNA of the CDR3: TGTGCCAGTAGTATCGTACGGGGAATCACAGATACGCAGTATTTT. This codes for CASSIVRGITDTQYF. The V and J genes are TRBV19 and TRBJ2-3; weak D call: TRBD2 (5 bases). Looked up from germline, CDR1 is LNHDA and CDR2 is SQIVND (reference sequence). V was trimmed by 3 bases and J by 2 bases, leaving 12 bases between them. The CDR3 covers 15 residues.

The chain links TRBV20-1 to TRBJ1-2; D is unclear. V lost 4 bases and J lost 6, with 15 bases in between. The CDR3 is made up of 13 amino acids. Germline values: CDR1 DFQATT, CDR2 SNEGSKA (reference sequence). CDR3 DNA sequence: TGCAGTGCTACCCGGGAGCCGGAGGATGGCTACACCTTC. Translation gives CSATREPEDGYTF.

The chain joins TRBV20-1 to TRBJ1-6; TRBD1 might be the D (5 bases). In germline, CDR1 is DFQATT, CDR2 SNEGSKA (reference sequence). The CDR3 extends over 11 amino acids. V lost 6 bases to trimming and J lost 10 bases, with 10 bases between them. In DNA form, the CDR3 reads TGCAGTGCAGGATGGGACTCACCCCTCCACTTT. This sequence encodes CSAGWDSPLHF.

V usage is TRBV6-1 and J usage is TRBJ2-7; TRBD1 agrees at 7 bases. This CDR3 region has 14 residues. Per germline, CDR1 MNHNS and CDR2 SASEGT. V was pared by 2 bases and J by 4 bases, with 5 bases of the junction left unmatched. The CDR3 spells CASSEQNRGYEQYF. CDR3 bases: TGTGCCAGCAGTGAACAGAACAGGGGATACGAGCAGTACTTC.

The rearrangement joins TRBV14 to TRBJ1-6; D uncertain. V lost 0 bases and J 7 bases, leaving 4 bases between the germline ends. This CDR3 is built from 13 residues. Germline CDR1 reads SGHDN; CDR2 reads FVKESK. CDR3 DNA sequence: TGTGCCAGCAGCCAAGAAATCAATTCACCCCTCCACTTT. Amino acid sequence: CASSQEINSPLHF.

The J gene is TRBJ1-2, the V gene TRBV20-1, with D unclear. Germline values: CDR1 DFQATT, CDR2 SNEGSKA (reference sequence). V lost 6 bases, J lost 4 bases, and 15 bases lay in between. The CDR3 extends over 13 amino acids. The DNA of the CDR3 is TGCAGTGCAGGAAGACTACTAGGCTATGGCTACACCTTC. Encoded protein: CSAGRLLGYGYTF.

This chain connects TRBV10-3 to TRBJ1-1; perhaps TRBD1 as D (6 bases). Trimming pared 0 bases from V and 3 bases from J, leaving 17 bases between. In germline, CDR1 is ENHRY, CDR2 SYGVKD. The CDR3 spans 17 residues. The CDR3 coding sequence is TGTGCCATCAGTGAGTCGGGGACAAGGGGAGCGGACACTGAAGCTTTCTTT. Translation: CAISESGTRGADTEAFF.

This chain uses TRBV12-3 or TRBV12-4 with TRBJ2-1; D may be TRBD2 (6 bases). V was cut by 4 bases and J by 7 bases, with 17 bases left in between. The CDR3 length is 15 residues. CDR3 coding DNA: TGTGCCAGCAGTTCGGGGCTAGCGAATAGGAATGAGCAGTTCTTC. This gives the protein CASSSGLANRNEQFF.

The rearrangement links TRBV27 to TRBJ2-1; tentative D call: TRBD2 (5 bases). The V end was cut by 5 bases, the J end by 10 bases, with 12 bases between. The CDR3 covers 12 residues. Germline CDR1 MNHEY, CDR2 SMNVEV (reference sequence). The CDR3 spells CASSGWPSEQFF. CDR3 bases: TGTGCCAGCAGTGGGTGGCCTAGCGAGCAGTTCTTC.

The rearrangement uses TRBV7-2 and TRBJ2-3; 11 nucleotides line up with TRBD2. Trimming took 5 bases from V and 7 from J; bases not matched to a gene: 5. This CDR3 has 14 residues. Germline CDR1 reads SGHTA; CDR2 reads FQGNSA. CDR3 nucleotide sequence: TGTGCCAGCAGCCCGGGACTAGCGGAGAATACGCAGTATTTT. Amino acids: CASSPGLAENTQYF.

The chain couples TRBV28 to TRBJ1-4, with D possibly TRBD1 on 5 matching bases. CDR3 size: 13 residues. V was shortened by 6 bases and J by 8 bases, with 13 bases between the two germline ends. The germline CDR1 and CDR2 sequences are MDHEN and SYDVKM. The CDR3 nucleotides are TGTGCCAGCAGGGCGGGGGGGGGAGAAAAACTGTTTTTT. Protein product: CASRAGGGEKLFF.

This clonotype was found a few times. The J gene is TRBJ2-1, the V gene TRBV24-1, with a possible D match to TRBD2 (6 bases). The germline V gene has CDR1 KGHDR and CDR2 SFDVKD. V dropped 4 bases and J dropped 9 bases, with 12 bases sitting between them. The CDR3 is made up of 13 amino acids. The CDR3 DNA is TGTGCCACCAGTGACTGGGACTCGCGTGAGCAGTTCTTC. Its translation is CATSDWDSREQFF.

In its sample, this clonotype was seen once. The V and J genes are TRBV21-1 and TRBJ2-5; the D call of TRBD1 is as the table states it, not checked on the DNA. TRBV21-1 is listed as a pseudogene. CDR3 length equals 12 residues. Here the CDR3 reads CARRTGKETQYF. Written as DNA, the CDR3 is TGTGCCAGACGTACAGGGAAAGAGACCCAGTACTTC.

This sequence joins TRBV20-1 and TRBJ2-5; 9 nucleotides match TRBD2. The tail of the sequence fits TRBJ2-7 better, so the J call may be wrong. CDR1 is DFQATT, CDR2 SNEGSKA, per germline (reference sequence). The CDR3 extends over 15 amino acids. This CDR3 reads CSARDATSGYYEQYF. The DNA of the CDR3 is TGCAGTGCTAGAGATGCAACTAGCGGGTATTACGAGCAGTACTTC.

This clonotype came up a few times. J is TRBJ2-1 and V is TRBV29-1; 8 positions match TRBD1. This CDR3 is built from 14 residues. The trim removed 5 bases at V and 9 bases at J, leaving 12 bases unmatched. Germline V gene data show CDR1 as SQVTM and CDR2 as ANQGSEA. CDR3 region: CSVRGRGRFTEQFF. DNA for the CDR3: TGCAGCGTTAGGGGCAGGGGGCGTTTTACTGAGCAGTTCTTC.

This sequence joins TRBV29-1 and TRBJ2-3; tentatively, D is TRBD2 (5 bases). The CDR3 covers 11 residues. Germline assignment: CDR1 SQVTM and CDR2 ANQGSEA. The V end lost 6 bases, the J end lost 6 bases, and 10 bases lay between the germline ends. CDR3 loop: CSVATRDTQYF. The CDR3 DNA reads as TGCAGCGTCGCCACTAGGGATACGCAGTATTTT.

This clonotype was observed a few times. The V and J genes are TRBV4-2 and TRBJ2-7, with 8 bases aligning to TRBD1. The CDR3 sequence is 13 residues long. From germline, CDR1 is LGHNA and CDR2 YNFKEQ. The junction had 2 bases not matched to a gene; V was cut back by 3 bases and J by 4 bases. The CDR3 protein is CASSQTGVYEQYF. The CDR3 region has the DNA TGTGCCAGCAGCCAGACAGGGGTTTACGAGCAGTACTTC.